This T cell receptor (beta chain) was sequenced in a study of T cell responses to AZD1222 COVID-19 vaccine. Points from the study as a whole: Vaccine-related CD4 TCRs covered spike, predominating at 160-218 and 743-854. The study sampled repertoires only after the peak T cell response.

Sequenced by immunoSEQ multiplex PCR; TCRdb stores in-frame clones only, minus some. The table has around 70,000 clones, 88% seen once. Comments on this clone: The antigen remains unidentified.

The sample consisted of peripheral blood, taken 28 days after the second dose of the MenACWY control vaccine. The sequence derives from an adult who received the MenACWY meningococcal vaccine as a control.

CDR3 in amino acids: CASSDHGGRVAFF. In nucleotides, the CDR3 is TGTGCCAGCAGCGACCATGGGGGCAGGGTAGCTTTCTTT. This chain links TRBV6-6 with TRBJ1-1; D is perhaps TRBD1 (6 bases). Germline V lookup: CDR1 MNHNY, CDR2 SVGAGI (reference sequence). V was pared by 6 bases and J by 10 bases, with 18 bases between. The CDR3 length is 13 residues.